This TCR beta chain was captured in a study of blood T cell repertoires in COVID-19. Background on the study: Samples came from the United States, Italy and Spain, spanning acute and convalescent COVID-19. T cells, B-cell-depleted T cells, or PBMCs supplied cDNA or gDNA.

The CDR3 is made up of 14 amino acids. Germline V gene data show CDR1 as SGHTA and CDR2 as FQGNSA. V lost 5 bases to trimming and J lost 11 bases, with 16 bases between them. Methods used by the authors: Amplification of reference gene primers provided the estimated nucleated cell counts. Profiled with immunoSEQ multiplex PCR; TCRdb holds only in-frame clones, not every one. D and trimming were read from the DNA, whereas the V and J calls and clone size are those reported in that table. This table has some 180,000 clones, approximately 87% appearing once. This sequence originates from a man in his 70s with active or convalescent COVID-19. The rearrangement uses TRBV7-2 and TRBJ1-6, with a weak D call TRBD1 (5 bases). The sample comprised peripheral blood. The CDR3 loop reads CASSPPRGEAPLHF. DNA of the CDR3: TGTGCCAGCAGCCCACCCCGGGGGGAAGCACCCCTCCACTTT.